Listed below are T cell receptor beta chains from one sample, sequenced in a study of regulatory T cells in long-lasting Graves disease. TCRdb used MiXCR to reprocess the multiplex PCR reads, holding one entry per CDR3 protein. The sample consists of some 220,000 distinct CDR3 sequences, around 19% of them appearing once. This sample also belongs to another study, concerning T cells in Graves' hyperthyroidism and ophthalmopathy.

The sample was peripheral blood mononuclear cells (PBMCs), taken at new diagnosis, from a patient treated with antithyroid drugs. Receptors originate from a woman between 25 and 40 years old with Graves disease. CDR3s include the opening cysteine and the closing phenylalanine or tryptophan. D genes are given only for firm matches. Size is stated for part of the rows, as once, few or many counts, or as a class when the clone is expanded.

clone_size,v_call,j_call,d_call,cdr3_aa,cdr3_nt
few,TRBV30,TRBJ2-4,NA,CAWSGRAQSNIQYF,TGTGCCTGGAGTGGACGCGCCCAATCAAACATTCAGTACTTC
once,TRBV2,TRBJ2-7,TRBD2,CASTGTSGIYEQYF,TGTGCCAGCACCGGGACTAGCGGAATCTACGAGCAGTACTTC
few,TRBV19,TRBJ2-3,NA,CASSIGLAVGGKDTQYF,TGTGCCAGTAGTATAGGCCTAGCAGTCGGGGGAAAAGATACGCAGTATTTT
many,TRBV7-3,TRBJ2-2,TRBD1,CASSTRTGGFNTGELFF,TGTGCCAGCAGCACGAGGACAGGGGGCTTTAACACCGGGGAGCTGTTTTTT
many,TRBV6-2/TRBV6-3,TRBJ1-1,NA,CASSEVGRNTEAFF,TGTGCCAGCAGTGAAGTAGGGCGGAACACTGAAGCTTTCTTT
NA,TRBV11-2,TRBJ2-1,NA,CASSLSLQGYAEQFF,TGTGCCAGCAGCTTATCCCTACAGGGCTATGCTGAGCAGTTCTTC
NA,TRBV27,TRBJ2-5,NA,CASSQNGLQETQYF,TGTGCCAGCAGTCAAAACGGACTCCAAGAGACCCAGTACTTC
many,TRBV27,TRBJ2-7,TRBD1,CASSPHPDRGYEQYF,TGTGCCAGCAGTCCCCACCCGGACAGGGGATACGAGCAGTACTTC
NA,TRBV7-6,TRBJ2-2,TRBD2,CASSSSGVGTGELFF,TGTGCCAGCAGCTCCAGCGGGGTGGGCACCGGGGAGCTGTTTTTT
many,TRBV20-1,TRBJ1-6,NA,CSARDHPGSSPLHF,TGCAGTGCTAGAGATCATCCAGGGTCCTCACCCCTCCACTTT
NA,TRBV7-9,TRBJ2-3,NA,CVSSLLPADTDTQYF,TGTGTCAGCAGCTTATTACCAGCGGACACAGATACGCAGTATTTT
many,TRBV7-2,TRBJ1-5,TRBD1,CASSRRTGEDQPQHF,TGTGCCAGCAGCCGAAGGACAGGAGAAGATCAGCCCCAGCATTTT
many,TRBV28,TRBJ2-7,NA,CASGYEQYF,TGTGCCAGCGGCTACGAGCAGTACTTC
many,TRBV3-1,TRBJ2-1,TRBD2,CASSPGTSDEQFF,TGTGCCAGCAGCCCCGGGACTAGCGATGAGCAGTTCTTC
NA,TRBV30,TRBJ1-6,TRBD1,CAWMGQWDSPLHF,TGTGCCTGGATGGGACAGTGGGATTCACCCCTCCACTTT
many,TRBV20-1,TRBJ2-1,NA,CSARDDALRNYNEQFF,TGCAGTGCTAGAGATGATGCACTGCGAAACTACAATGAGCAGTTCTTC
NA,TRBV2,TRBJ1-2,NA,CASSEETVYGYTF,TGTGCCAGCAGTGAGGAGACAGTCTATGGCTACACCTTC
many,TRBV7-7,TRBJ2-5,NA,CASSRRHGGETQYF,TGTGCTAGCAGCCGTAGACACGGAGGGGAGACCCAGTACTTC
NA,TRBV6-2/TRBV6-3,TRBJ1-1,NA,CASRMYSTEAFF,TGTGCCAGCCGGATGTACAGCACTGAAGCTTTCTTT
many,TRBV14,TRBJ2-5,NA,CASSQAEAPQRWEAETQYF,TGTGCCAGCAGCCAAGCCGAAGCCCCGCAGAGGTGGGAGGCAGAGACCCAGTACTTC
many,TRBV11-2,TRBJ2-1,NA,CASSLIRSNEQFF,TGTGCCAGCAGCTTGATACGGAGCAATGAGCAGTTCTTC
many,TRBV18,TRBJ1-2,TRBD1,CASSPITGTDYGYTF,TGTGCCAGCTCACCCATCACAGGGACAGACTATGGCTACACCTTC
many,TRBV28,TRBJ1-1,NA,CASRPTPGGANTEAFF,TGTGCCAGCAGACCTACCCCCGGGGGCGCCAACACTGAAGCTTTCTTT
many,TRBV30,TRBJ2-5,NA,CASLTGPGSQYF,TGTGCCTCCCTGACAGGCCCAGGGTCCCAGTACTTC
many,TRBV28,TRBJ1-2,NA,CASSLIPGAGYGYTF,TGTGCCAGCAGTTTAATACCGGGGGCAGGTTATGGCTACACCTTC